These 15 T cell receptor beta chains originate from one sample sequenced in a study of blood T cells in healthy people across ages. Next came a second PCR, run for roughly 6 to 11 cycles, which used a sample-barcoded 5' primer along with a J-beta primer mix. TCRdb processed the 5' RACE reads anew with MiXCR; each CDR3 protein has one entry. This sample has 1.5 million to 2 million distinct CDR3 sequences, with around 42% found just once. Sequenced material: blood. These receptor sequences come from a human donor in good health.

The chain uses TRBV9 and TRBJ2-7; 8 bases fit TRBD2. Germline CDR1 and CDR2: SGDLS and YYNGEE. The V segment lost 0 bases and the J segment 3 bases; nucleotides outside the gene matches: 8. CDR3 length equals 16 residues. CDR3: CASSVVGSGTFYEQYF. DNA for the CDR3: TGTGCCAGCAGCGTAGTTGGTAGCGGGACTTTCTACGAGCAGTACTTC.

There are a few counts of this clonotype. The rearrangement uses TRBV6-2 or TRBV6-3 and TRBJ2-7, with D uncertain. Germline V gives CDR1 MNHEY, CDR2 SVGEGT. The CDR3 length is 13 residues. V was cut by 5 bases and J by 4 bases, with 12 bases left in between. In DNA, the CDR3 is TGTGCCAGCAGTCCCCGGATATTTTACGAGCAGTACTTC. Its translation: CASSPRIFYEQYF.

The chain links TRBV5-1 to TRBJ2-1; D gene uncertain. The CDR3 loop spans 15 amino acids. The germline V gene encodes CDR1 SGHRS and CDR2 YFSETQ. Between the trimmed V and J ends, which lost 0 bases and 7 bases, there was a span of 14 bases. This CDR3 reads CASSLGAGPRNEQFF. The CDR3 bases are TGCGCCAGCAGCTTGGGGGCAGGACCACGGAATGAGCAGTTCTTC. Supplemented by reference TRBV5-1 and TRBJ2-1, the full variable domain reads KAGVTQTPRYLIKTRGQQVTLSCSPISGHRSVSWYQQTPGQGLQFLFEYFSETQRNKGNFPGRFSGRQFSNSRSEMNVSTLELGDSALYLCASSLGAGPRNEQFFGPGTRLTVL.

The gene calls are TRBV20-1 and TRBJ2-3, with 11 nucleotides matching TRBD2. Germline-derived CDR1 and CDR2 are DFQATT and SNEGSKA (reference sequence). This CDR3 contains 16 residues. The junction had 9 bases not matched to a gene; V was cut back by 6 bases and J by 1 base. CDR3 DNA sequence: TGCAGTGCCCCCCTTACACTAGCGGGGGGCACAGATACGCAGTATTTT. Its protein is CSAPLTLAGGTDTQYF.

This clonotype was detected many times. This chain connects TRBV10-3 to TRBJ2-7; 7 nucleotides agree with TRBD1. Trimming removed 4 bases from V and 1 base from J; junction bases left unmatched: 10. The CDR3 totals 16 residues. Germline CDR1 and CDR2: ENHRY and SYGVKD. The CDR3 reads CAISAGQSLRSYEQYF. CDR3 DNA sequence: TGTGCCATCAGTGCGGGACAGTCCCTTCGATCCTACGAGCAGTACTTC.

In its sample, this clonotype was seen a few times. The CDR3 is CASRRASGDYEQYF. In nucleotides, the CDR3 is TGCGCCAGCAGGCGGGCTAGCGGGGACTACGAGCAGTACTTC. The gene calls are TRBV4-1 and TRBJ2-7; 9 bases are a match to TRBD2. Germline V lookup: CDR1 MGHRA, CDR2 YSYEKL. This CDR3 comprises 14 residues. V trimming: 6 bases; J trimming: 3 bases; junction bases outside the gene matches: 6.

This sequence joins TRBV4-2 and TRBJ1-1, with a weak D call TRBD1 (6 bases). Trimming cost V 4 bases and J 11 bases, with 20 bases left between them. Per germline, CDR1 LGHNA and CDR2 YNFKEQ. This CDR3 has 14 residues. For the CDR3, the DNA is TGTGCCAGCAGCCTAACCGTCACAGGGATAAGGGCTTTCTTT. Its translation is CASSLTVTGIRAFF.

The chain couples TRBV7-2 to TRBJ2-3, with 10 bases that match TRBD2. CDR1 and CDR2 (germline): SGHTA, FQGNSA. The trim removed 1 base at V and 4 bases at J, leaving 8 bases unmatched. CDR3 length: 17 residues. The CDR3 coding sequence is TGTGCCAGCAGCTTAGGTCTAGCGGGAGAATTTGCAGATACGCAGTATTTT. This translates into CASSLGLAGEFADTQYF.

The V gene is TRBV7-9, the J gene TRBJ1-1, with D possibly TRBD1 on 5 matching bases. This CDR3 region has 14 residues. V was shortened by 1 base and J by 6 bases, with 12 bases between the two germline ends. CDR1 is SEHNR, CDR2 FQNEAQ, per germline (reference sequence). The CDR3 loop reads CASSLVGVVAEAFF. The CDR3 DNA reads as TGTGCCAGCAGCTTAGTAGGGGTAGTGGCTGAAGCTTTCTTT.

The V and J genes are TRBV24-1 and TRBJ2-5; no clear D gene. Deletions cut 5 bases from V and 1 base from J, with 10 bases between. The CDR3 is made up of 14 amino acids. Germline V CDR1 and CDR2: KGHDR, SFDVKD. DNA of the CDR3: TGTGCCACCAGTGGAACTGGGTCCCAAGAGACCCAGTACTTC. This codes for CATSGTGSQETQYF.

The sample holds a few counts of this clonotype. The chain has TRBV7-2 and TRBJ2-5; the D is unclear. CDR3 length: 15 residues. CDR1 SGHTA and CDR2 FQGNSA come from the germline V gene. Trimming pared 2 bases from V and 5 bases from J, leaving 15 bases between. The CDR3 DNA reads as TGTGCCAGCAGCTTAATGTGGGTCCCCCGGGAGACCCAGTACTTC. It is translated as CASSLMWVPRETQYF.

V gene TRBV7-2 combines with J gene TRBJ2-3; 10 bases are a match to TRBD1. The length of the CDR3 is 16 residues. Germline CDR1 reads SGHTA; CDR2 reads FQGNSA. With 4 bases clipped from V and 5 bases from J, the junction kept 9 bases outside the gene matches. This CDR3 is CASSWVGTGVVDTQYF. The CDR3 region has the DNA TGTGCCAGCAGCTGGGTCGGGACAGGGGTAGTAGATACGCAGTATTTT.

The chain joins TRBV20-1 to TRBJ1-2; D possibly corresponds to TRBD1 (6 bases). The CDR3 sequence is 14 residues long. V shed 1 base and J shed 4 bases, with 13 bases lying between them. Germline lookup yields CDR1 DFQATT and CDR2 SNEGSKA (reference sequence). As DNA, the CDR3 is TGCAGTGCTAGAGTCCCGACAGGCTCCTATGGCTACACCTTC. Translated, it gives CSARVPTGSYGYTF.

This chain links TRBV5-1 with TRBJ1-2; 9 positions match TRBD1. V trimming: 4 bases; J trimming: 8 bases; junction bases outside the gene matches: 6. CDR1 and CDR2 (germline): SGHRS, YFSETQ. CDR3 length equals 13 residues. CDR3 DNA: TGCGCCAGCAGCATCGGGACAGGGAGCGGCTACACCTTC. Translation: CASSIGTGSGYTF.

Ten or more counts support this clonotype. DNA of the CDR3: TGTGCCAGCGTTCTCAGGGATGTTGCCACCTTC. It codes for CASVLRDVATF. This rearrangement joins TRBV6-1 to TRBJ1-2; a possible D gene is TRBD1 (5 bases). This CDR3 spans 11 amino acids. Deletions cut 8 bases from V and 13 bases from J, with 17 bases between. Germline CDR1 is MNHNS and CDR2 is SASEGT.